This T cell receptor (beta chain) was obtained from a study of T cells in women clearing cervical HPV infection. At the level of the study: Cases: HPV16-related CIN3 or worse on histology, 2 invasive cancers. HLA type stays a possible confounder, typing being limited. Case blood was drawn when the lesion was first found; control blood after infection became undetectable. Study outcomes and limitations: TRBV6-7 abundance was lower in cases than controls (0.11% versus 0.16%).

The table came from immunoSEQ multiplex PCR; TCRdb's copy has only in-frame clones and leaves some out. Across roughly 38,000 clones, the top ten clones capture 6.4% of the sample. This CDR3 spans 19 amino acids. J gave up 7 bases and V 2 bases, and 21 bases lay outside the gene matches. With regard to this clone: Its antigen is unidentified. The read comes to an end 3 residues before the CDR3 does, leaving the germline J gene to fill in the end.

The source of this sequence is a woman between 18 and 75 years old with a cervical HPV16 infection that either progressed to CIN3+ or cleared (not recorded which). Sequenced input: blood buffy coat. This chain joins TRBV12-3 or TRBV12-4 and TRBJ2-5; 8 nucleotides match TRBD2. CDR3 loop: CASSLKGLGLAISGGTQYF. The CDR3 DNA, read in part, is TGTGCCAGCAGTTTAAAGGGACTTGGACTAGCTATTTCGGGTGGGACC.